This TCR beta chain was recovered during a study of blood T cell repertoires in COVID-19. Study-level background: Samples representing acute and convalescent COVID-19 were sourced from the United States, Italy and Spain.

How the authors handled the data: Reference gene primer amplification in the assay estimated nucleated cell counts. TCRdb's table, derived via immunoSEQ multiplex PCR, lists solely in-frame clones and lacks some. D and trimming were read from the DNA, whereas the V and J calls and clone size are those reported in that table. The data show over 50,000 clones, just under 75% seen once. Patients of the Seattle cohort, enrolled during active infection, were followed longitudinally. CDR3 size: 15 residues. Germline CDR1 and CDR2: LNHNV and YYDKDF (reference sequence). V dropped 0 bases and J dropped 4; count of bases not matched to a gene: 4.

What was sequenced was peripheral blood. This receptor was taken from a woman in her seventies with COVID-19, enrolled during active disease. The V call is TRBV15, the J call TRBJ2-5, with 8 bases lining up with TRBD1. This CDR3 is CATSREAGGAETQYF. The CDR3 DNA follows: TGTGCCACCAGCAGAGAAGCAGGGGGCGCAGAGACCCAGTACTTC.